These 31 T cell receptor beta chains were all obtained from the same sample, sequenced in a study of blood T cell repertoires in COVID-19. TCRdb's table, derived via immunoSEQ multiplex PCR, lists solely in-frame clones and lacks some. Among over 150,000 clones listed, 85% to 90% were seen once. The sequenced sample consisted of peripheral blood. Receptor source: a man between 40 and 49 years old with active or convalescent COVID-19.

The chain employs TRBV27 and TRBJ1-2; TRBD1 might be the D (6 bases). Per the germline V gene, CDR1 is MNHEY and CDR2 is SMNVEV (reference sequence). The length of the CDR3 is 15 residues. V dropped 5 bases and J dropped 6 bases, with 19 bases sitting between them. CDR3 nucleotides: TGTGCCAGCAGTCCAGCTATCGGGACAATACATGGCTACACCTTC. Encoded protein: CASSPAIGTIHGYTF.

The chain is built from TRBV5-1 and TRBJ1-4; TRBD1 matches 7 bases. The germline CDR1 and CDR2 sequences are SGHRS and YFSETQ. V lost 3 bases to trimming and J lost 5 bases; unmatched junction nucleotides: 7. The CDR3 has 15 residues. The CDR3 reads CASSSPDRNNEKLFF. DNA of the CDR3: TGCGCCAGCAGCTCACCGGACAGGAACAATGAAAAACTGTTTTTT.

The rearrangement links TRBV30 to TRBJ2-7; D gene unclear. V lost 0 bases and J 7 bases, leaving 16 bases between the germline ends. CDR1 is GTSNPN, CDR2 SVGIG, per germline (reference sequence). The CDR3 covers 14 residues. CDR3 protein: CAWSVVPFFREQYF. DNA for the CDR3: TGTGCCTGGAGTGTAGTCCCCTTCTTCCGGGAGCAGTACTTC. The full variable domain, completed using reference TRBV30 and TRBJ2-7, is SQTIHQWPATLVQPVGSPLSLECTVEGTSNPNLYWYRQAAGRGLQLLFYSVGIGQISSEVPQNLSASRPQDRQFILSSKKLLLSDSGFYLCAWSVVPFFREQYFGPGTRLTVT.

This clone has just a few counts. The chain employs TRBV10-3 and TRBJ2-7, with 10 nucleotides matching TRBD1. V was pared by 5 bases and J by 5 bases, with 6 bases of the junction left unmatched. The CDR3 is 14 residues long. Germline loops: CDR1 ENHRY, CDR2 SYGVKD. The CDR3 nucleotides read TGTGCCATCAGTACGACAGGGGGCAGGGACGAGCAGTACTTC. It specifies CAISTTGGRDEQYF.

This sequence joins TRBV5-1 and TRBJ2-2; 11 bases map to TRBD1. CDR1 and CDR2 (germline): SGHRS, YFSETQ. The CDR3 runs to 18 residues. V dropped 1 base and J dropped 3; count of bases not matched to a gene: 8. The CDR3 coding sequence is TGCGCCAGCAGCTTGACCCACGGACAGGGGGCGCACACCGGGGAGCTGTTTTTT. It codes for CASSLTHGQGAHTGELFF. The full variable domain, its missing parts supplied by reference TRBV5-1 and TRBJ2-2, is KAGVTQTPRYLIKTRGQQVTLSCSPISGHRSVSWYQQTPGQGLQFLFEYFSETQRNKGNFPGRFSGRQFSNSRSEMNVSTLELGDSALYLCASSLTHGQGAHTGELFFGEGSRLTVL.

This chain joins TRBV28 and TRBJ1-1, with 7 bases matching TRBD1. The CDR3 is 16 amino acids. The V gene's germline CDR1 is MDHEN and CDR2 SYDVKM. The trim removed 11 bases at V and 10 bases at J, leaving 25 bases unmatched. The CDR3, as DNA: TGTGCCGGGCAAGGAAGGCCAGGGGCCACGACAGGGATAGCTTTCTTT. Its protein product is CAGQGRPGATTGIAFF.

The chain carries TRBV5-8 and TRBJ1-3, with 7 nucleotides matching TRBD1. The germline CDR1 and CDR2 sequences are SGHTS and YDEGEE. With 4 bases clipped from V and 0 bases from J, the junction kept 10 bases outside the gene matches. The CDR3 covers 17 residues. CDR3 bases: TGTGCCAGCAGCCGTCTCGGGACAGCCGTCTCTGGAAACACCATATATTTT. Translation gives CASSRLGTAVSGNTIYF.

Here the CDR3 DNA reads TGTGCCAGCAGCTGGGTCGTCGGGGGACCGGATACGCAGTATTTT. Protein product: CASSWVVGGPDTQYF. The chain carries TRBV5-6 and TRBJ2-3; weak D call: TRBD2 (6 bases). The CDR3 totals 15 residues. CDR1 SGHDT and CDR2 YYEEEE come from the germline V gene. Trimming shortened V by 3 bases and J by 6 bases, and 17 bases separated the two germline ends.

The V and J genes are TRBV3-1 (or the pseudogene TRBV3-2) and TRBJ1-1; the match to TRBD1 covers 7 bases. From germline, CDR1 is LGHDT and CDR2 YNNKEL (reference sequence). The CDR3 has 12 amino acids. V trimming: 0 bases; J trimming: 9 bases; junction bases outside the gene matches: 1. The CDR3 nucleotides read TGTGCCAGCAGCCAAGAGACAGGGAAAGCTTTCTTT. Protein: CASSQETGKAFF.

The rearrangement links TRBV6-5 to TRBJ1-3, with TRBD1 matching over 8 bases. After removal of 2 bases from V and 1 base from J, the junction contained 4 bases not matched to a gene. This CDR3 spans 16 amino acids. The germline V gene has CDR1 MNHEY and CDR2 SVGAGI. This CDR3 is CASSYHGQGSGNTIYF. Here the CDR3 DNA reads TGTGCCAGCAGTTACCACGGACAGGGTTCTGGAAACACCATATATTTT.

V usage is TRBV6-5 and J usage is TRBJ2-5; TRBD2 matches 11 bases. CDR1 and CDR2 (germline): MNHEY, SVGAGI. This CDR3 contains 15 residues. Trimming took 7 bases from V and 0 from J; bases not matched to a gene: 4. CDR3 sequence (DNA): TGTGCCAGCACCCGGACTAGCGGGTACCAAGAGACCCAGTACTTC. The encoded protein is CASTRTSGYQETQYF.

The chain combines TRBV19 with TRBJ1-2; TRBD1 agrees at 7 bases. Germline-derived CDR1 and CDR2 are LNHDA and SQIVND (reference sequence). The CDR3 runs 15 residues. The junction had 4 bases not matched to a gene; V was cut back by 2 bases and J by 1 base. CDR3 region: CASSIPTGNNYGYTF. The CDR3 DNA follows: TGTGCCAGTAGTATACCGACAGGGAATAACTATGGCTACACCTTC.

This clone was detected only a few times. The chain combines TRBV30 with TRBJ1-2, with D possibly TRBD1 on 5 matching bases. CDR1 GTSNPN and CDR2 SVGIG come from the germline V gene (reference sequence). V dropped 7 bases and J dropped 4 bases, with 16 bases sitting between them. The CDR3 covers 13 residues. The DNA for the CDR3 is TGTGCCTTGGAACGGGGGACTATCTATGGCTACACCTTC. Its translation is CALERGTIYGYTF.

Note on this clone: Other nucleotide sequences in the sample specify the same CDR3. The chain carries TRBV5-1 and TRBJ1-4, with D uncertain. The CDR3 runs 14 residues. The V end was cut by 1 base, the J end by 0 bases, with 4 bases between. CDR1 and CDR2 from the germline V gene are SGHRS and YFSETQ. The DNA of the CDR3 is TGCGCCAGCAGCTTGTCCTCAACTAATGAAAAACTGTTTTTT. Translated: CASSLSSTNEKLFF.

V is TRBV12-3 or TRBV12-4 and J is TRBJ1-2; D not certain. CDR3 length: 13 amino acids. V was cut by 1 base and J by 4 bases, with 7 bases left in between. Written as DNA, the CDR3 is TGTGCCAGCAGTTTAGTGCCAGGCTATGGCTACACCTTC. This sequence encodes CASSLVPGYGYTF.

This chain uses TRBV5-1 with TRBJ1-1; 9 bases fit TRBD1. Germline lookup yields CDR1 SGHRS and CDR2 YFSETQ. This CDR3 is 14 amino acids long. The junction had 9 bases not matched to a gene; V was cut back by 4 bases and J by 8 bases. CDR3 nucleotides: TGCGCCAGCAGCCTGGGTGACAGGGGGGCCGAAGCTTTCTTT. It translates to CASSLGDRGAEAFF. Complete variable domain (other parts from reference TRBV5-1 and TRBJ1-1): KAGVTQTPRYLIKTRGQQVTLSCSPISGHRSVSWYQQTPGQGLQFLFEYFSETQRNKGNFPGRFSGRQFSNSRSEMNVSTLELGDSALYLCASSLGDRGAEAFFGQGTRLTVV.

This clone has more than one count but fewer than ten. The chain carries TRBV29-1 and TRBJ2-7, with 10 positions matching TRBD2. This CDR3 contains 13 residues. With 4 bases clipped from V and 3 bases from J, the junction kept 3 bases outside the gene matches. CDR1 SQVTM and CDR2 ANQGSEA come from the germline V gene. The CDR3 bases are TGCAGCGTTGGGGCTAGCGGGGGCTACGAGCAGTACTTC. Translated: CSVGASGGYEQYF.

In its sample, this clone was seen once. The chain carries TRBV21-1 and TRBJ1-1. TRBV21-1 is a listed pseudogene. The CDR3 runs 15 residues. CDR3 in amino acids: CASSTNRLANTEAFF. As DNA, the CDR3 is TGTGCCAGCAGCACTAACAGACTAGCGAACACTGAAGCTTTCTTT.

The rearrangement joins TRBV7-3 to TRBJ2-5; the match to TRBD1 covers 7 bases. From germline, CDR1 is SGHTA and CDR2 FQGTGA. The CDR3 length is 15 residues. After removal of 2 bases from V and 5 bases from J, the junction contained 8 bases not matched to a gene. The CDR3 is CASSLEGPRGETQYF. The CDR3 nucleotides read TGTGCCAGCAGCTTAGAGGGACCCAGGGGGGAGACCCAGTACTTC.

The chain links TRBV24-1 to TRBJ1-5, with TRBD1 matching over 7 bases. Looked up from germline, CDR1 is KGHDR and CDR2 is SFDVKD. This CDR3 is built from 14 residues. V gave up 4 bases and J gave up 6 bases; unmatched junction bases: 5. CDR3 DNA: TGTGCCACCAGTGACATGACAGGGACTCAGCCCCAGCATTTT. This encodes CATSDMTGTQPQHF.

This clone was recorded once. This rearrangement joins TRBV19 to TRBJ2-5; TRBD2 agrees at 8 bases. The CDR3 spans 15 residues. Germline V gene sequence: CDR1 LNHDA, CDR2 SQIVND (reference sequence). J gave up 4 bases and V 2 bases, and 6 bases lay outside the gene matches. In DNA form, the CDR3 reads TGTGCCAGTAGTATACGCGGGGGGACCTCAGAGACCCAGTACTTC. This sequence encodes CASSIRGGTSETQYF.

The rearrangement joins TRBV3-1 (or the pseudogene TRBV3-2) to TRBJ1-2, with D unresolved. Trimming took 3 bases from V and 4 from J, leaving 3 bases between them. Germline V gene lookup returns CDR1 LGHDT and CDR2 YNNKEL (reference sequence). There are 11 residues in the CDR3. CDR3 nucleotides: TGTGCCAGCAGCCAGGCCTATGGCTACACCTTC. Encoded protein: CASSQAYGYTF.

The gene calls are TRBV10-2 and TRBJ2-3; 9 bases agree with TRBD2. This CDR3 has 15 amino acids. The germline V gene encodes CDR1 WSHSY and CDR2 SAAADI. V gave up 6 bases and J gave up 2 bases; unmatched junction bases: 6. CDR3: CASRLSSGITDTQYF. The DNA for the CDR3 is TGCGCCAGCAGGTTGTCTAGCGGGATCACAGATACGCAGTATTTT.

The V and J genes are TRBV11-3 and TRBJ2-5; D is unresolved. The germline gives CDR1 SGHNT, CDR2 YENEEA. With 3 bases removed from V and 4 bases from J, the gap between germline ends came to 3 bases. The CDR3 totals 11 residues. CDR3 in DNA: TGTGCCAGCAGCTTCGGAGAGACCCAGTACTTC. Protein: CASSFGETQYF.

V is TRBV7-6 and J is TRBJ2-2; no reliable D call. This CDR3 is built from 17 residues. Trimming removed 2 bases from V and 5 bases from J, with 18 bases in between. CDR1 and CDR2 from the germline V gene are SGHVS and FNYEAQ. The CDR3 here is CASSLQPAGQATGELFF. CDR3 nucleotide sequence: TGTGCCAGCAGCTTACAGCCGGCAGGCCAGGCGACCGGGGAGCTGTTTTTT.

The gene calls are TRBV7-2 and TRBJ1-3; D remains ambiguous. In germline, CDR1 is SGHTA, CDR2 FQGNSA. The V gene lost 4 bases and the J gene lost 3 bases, with 13 bases spanning the gap. The CDR3 runs to 15 residues. The chain's CDR3 is CASSSSPTGGNTIYF. The DNA for the CDR3 is TGTGCCAGCAGCTCCTCTCCCACGGGTGGAAACACCATATATTTT.

The chain has TRBV6-2 or TRBV6-3 and TRBJ2-5; 7 bases agree with TRBD2. Germline V CDR1 and CDR2: MNHEY, SVGEGT. The CDR3 length is 13 residues. With V trimmed by 2 bases and J by 3 bases, 0 bases remained unmatched. The CDR3 reads CASSYGLEETQYF. Here the CDR3 DNA reads TGTGCCAGCAGTTACGGACTAGAAGAGACCCAGTACTTC.

The chain joins TRBV2 to TRBJ2-2; D is unclear. The CDR3 is 16 residues long. Trimming pared 5 bases from V and 0 bases from J, leaving 13 bases between. From germline, CDR1 is SNHLY and CDR2 FYNNEI. The CDR3 reads CASSFRRIPNTGELFF. Here the CDR3 DNA reads TGTGCCAGCAGTTTCCGGAGAATACCGAACACCGGGGAGCTGTTTTTT.

The genes are TRBV4-2 and TRBJ2-3; TRBD2 might be the D (7 bases). V lost 7 bases, J lost 3 bases, and 14 bases lay in between. CDR1 and CDR2 from the germline V gene are LGHNA and YNFKEQ. The CDR3 has 14 amino acids. CDR3 loop: CASIKGGVTDTQYF. The CDR3 DNA reads TGTGCCAGCATTAAAGGGGGGGTTACAGATACGCAGTATTTT.

The chain joins TRBV19 to TRBJ1-5; TRBD1 matches 7 bases. The CDR3 spans 16 residues. Germline V gene lookup returns CDR1 LNHDA and CDR2 SQIVND (reference sequence). J was trimmed by 13 bases and V by 7 bases; bases with no gene match: 22. Here the CDR3 reads CASTSFLTGTGSQQHF. The CDR3 region has the DNA TGTGCCAGTACCTCCTTCTTGACAGGGACGGGGTCTCAGCAGCATTTT.

DNA for the CDR3: TGTGCCAGCAGTTTGGGGACAGGGGGATACTACGAGCAGTACTTC. Its protein product is CASSLGTGGYYEQYF. The rearrangement links TRBV27 to TRBJ2-7; TRBD1 agrees at 11 bases. CDR3 length: 15 amino acids. V gave up 3 bases and J gave up 3 bases; unmatched junction bases: 4. Per germline, CDR1 MNHEY and CDR2 SMNVEV (reference sequence).